This T cell receptor beta chain was found in a study of human T cells and chemical hapten exposure. Overall study results and limits: Compared with pre-sensitization or healthy control sets, expanded TCRs clustered more.

Per germline, CDR1 LGHNA and CDR2 YSLEER. V was clipped by 8 bases and J by 1 base, with 11 bases between them. The CDR3 length is 13 residues. Sample time point: patch test 1, 2 weeks after DPC sensitization. Treatment in this sample: therapeutic diphenylcyclopropenone sensitization with weekly scalp DPC. This clonotype has at least ten counts. The antigen remains undetermined. TCRdb analysed the RACE reads with MiXCR anew, one entry per CDR3 protein. The table records about 380,000 distinct CDR3 sequences, about 4.8% of them present only once. This TCR came from a woman in her forties or fifties with alopecia areata. Some clones in this sample may be carry-over from other donors' samples. This chain links TRBV4-3 with TRBJ1-1; D unresolved. This specimen was whole blood, taken in connection with sensitization to the hapten diphenylcyclopropenone (DPC). In nucleotides, the CDR3 is TGCGCCAGCTCCCCGGAACAGAACACTGAAGCTTTCTTT. Its protein product is CASSPEQNTEAFF.